This T cell receptor (beta chain) was identified in a study of T-cell reconstitution after alpha-beta-depleted transplantation in children. The V end lost 6 bases, the J end lost 1 base, and 19 bases lay between the germline ends. This CDR3 has 16 residues. Germline values: CDR1 DFQATT, CDR2 SNEGSKA (reference sequence). For TCRbeta, the library was prepared with unique molecular identifiers. TCRdb ran MiXCR on the PCR reads and lists one entry per CDR3 protein. This table holds 420,000 or so distinct CDR3 sequences, approximately 10% found once. This clonotype was detected a few times. This clonotype was sampled from a human donor who donated a stem cell graft to a child with acute myeloid leukemia. The rearrangement links TRBV20-1 to TRBJ1-5; the D gene is possibly TRBD1 (5 bases). This sample comprised PBMCs from the stem cell graft donor, obtained from the stem cell graft. The CDR3 sequence is CSATALGTESNQPQHF. CDR3 in DNA: TGCAGTGCCACCGCTCTAGGGACGGAAAGCAATCAGCCCCAGCATTTT.